One T cell receptor beta chain is described in this entry. What it binds is not known. This entry is derived from a study of graft-versus-host responses after intestinal transplantation. The CDR3 covers 13 residues. The junction had 6 bases not matched to a gene; V was cut back by 5 bases and J by 7 bases. Germline CDR1 and CDR2: MNHEY and SVGAGI. Generated by immunoSEQ multiplex PCR, the TCRdb table keeps only in-frame clones and is missing some. This table holds about 130,000 clones, just over 90% found once. The chain joins TRBV6-5 to TRBJ1-2; 8 bases match TRBD1. The receptor's source is a human donor who received an intestinal transplant. Sequencing used unstimulated CD4+ T cells sorted from spleen or lymph node cells, obtained before intestinal transplant. The CDR3 spells CASSHTGGSGYTF. Written as DNA, the CDR3 is TGTGCCAGCAGTCATACAGGGGGTAGTGGCTACACCTTC.